What follows are 5 T cell receptor beta chains derived from one specimen sequenced in a study of blood T cell repertoires in COVID-19. Assay used: immunoSEQ multiplex PCR; TCRdb lists only in-frame clones, some missing. Of 250,000 to 350,000 clones listed, 85% are singletons. The sample comprised PBMCs or T cells enriched from blood (not recorded which). The receptors here all came from a woman between 50 and 59 years old who had recovered from COVID-19.

The chain recombines TRBV7-3 with TRBJ2-1, with D perhaps TRBD2 (6 bases). The V end lost 1 base, the J end lost 3 bases, and 10 bases lay between the germline ends. This CDR3 comprises 15 residues. Germline-derived CDR1 and CDR2 are SGHTA and FQGTGA. DNA for the CDR3: TGTGCCAGCAGCTTAAACGGGGGAAGCTACAATGAGCAGTTCTTC. Protein product: CASSLNGGSYNEQFF.

This chain uses TRBV4-2 with TRBJ1-2, with 7 positions matching TRBD1. V was clipped by 0 bases and J by 3 bases; unmatched bases: 4. The germline gives CDR1 LGHNA, CDR2 YNFKEQ. The CDR3 has 15 amino acids. The CDR3 here is CASSQDRTGHYGYTF. CDR3 nucleotide sequence: TGTGCCAGCAGCCAAGATCGGACAGGCCACTATGGCTACACCTTC.

The table lists this clone with a count of one. The V gene is TRBV11-2, the J gene TRBJ2-3; D gene ambiguous. The germline CDR1 and CDR2 sequences are SGHAT and FQNNGV. The V gene lost 3 bases and the J gene lost 4 bases, with 5 bases spanning the gap. There are 12 residues in the CDR3. CDR3 protein: CASSFFADTQYF. CDR3 coding DNA: TGTGCCAGCAGCTTCTTTGCAGATACGCAGTATTTT.

The sample holds one count of this clone. In DNA, the CDR3 is TGCAGCGTTGCCCTTTTATTGAACACTGAAGCTTTCTTT. Residues: CSVALLLNTEAFF. The chain is built from TRBV29-1 and TRBJ1-1; D remains ambiguous. Trimming shortened V by 4 bases and J by 0 bases, and 9 bases separated the two germline ends. Germline V gene lookup returns CDR1 SQVTM and CDR2 ANQGSEA. CDR3 size: 13 residues.

This clone showed up just once. The chain combines TRBV18 with TRBJ1-4; D is ambiguous. V lost 3 bases, J lost 8 bases, and 7 bases lay in between. The CDR3 is made up of 12 amino acids. CDR1 and CDR2 (germline): KGHSH, LQKENI. CDR3 in DNA: TGTGCCAGCTCACCGGAGCGGGAAAAACTGTTTTTT. Its protein product is CASSPEREKLFF.